Given below is one T cell receptor beta chain in context. Its antigen remains unknown. Every TCR beta cDNA library bore unique molecular identifiers. Each batch of roughly 0.9 to 10 million T cells produced 450,000 to 500,000 cDNA molecules. TCRdb ran MiXCR on the PCR reads and lists one entry per CDR3 protein. The sample lists about 820,000 distinct CDR3 sequences; around 50% were seen once. The CDR3 runs to 14 residues. Trimming removed 1 base from V and 4 bases from J, with 10 bases in between. CDR1 SGHRS and CDR2 YFSETQ come from the germline V gene. The data belong to a study of post-analysis software for immune sequencing data. Overall study results and limits: TRBV5-6, TRBV5-1 and TRBV20-1 belonged to a set of five TRBV segments that were more frequent in patients than controls. Among multiple sclerosis patients, normalized Chao1 diversity was significantly below that of controls.

The chain joins TRBV5-1 to TRBJ2-3; possible D gene TRBD1, 6 bases. Sequencing used blood. This receptor was identified in a girl under 18 with multiple sclerosis. This chain's CDR3 is CASSLTTGPDTQYF. The CDR3 nucleotides read TGCGCCAGCAGCTTGACAACAGGGCCAGATACGCAGTATTTT.